Given below is one T cell receptor beta chain in context. The sample belongs to a study of control samples from healthy donors and cancer patients. The table came from immunoSEQ multiplex PCR; TCRdb's copy has only in-frame clones and leaves some out. The sample carries roughly 100,000 clones, under 90% recorded once. Trimming removed 1 base from V and 6 bases from J; junction bases left unmatched: 10. Germline CDR1 reads SGHNT; CDR2 reads YENEEA. This CDR3 region has 17 residues. The chain joins TRBV11-3 to TRBJ2-7; TRBD2 aligns across 12 bases. The clonotype comes from a woman between 50 and 59 years old in good health. Sequences were obtained from blood. This CDR3 reads CASSLGPLAGGFPEQYF. The CDR3 nucleotides read TGTGCCAGCAGCTTAGGCCCACTAGCGGGAGGTTTTCCCGAGCAGTACTTC.